These T cell receptor beta chains were read from a single sample in a study of T cells in tumors and immune-related adverse events. Produced via immunoSEQ multiplex PCR; TCRdb's table is partial and in-frame only. Of hundreds of clones listed, over 85% are singletons. Sequencing used tumor tissue, obtained from a patient treated with anti-PD-1 therapy. The receptors stem from a female donor with metastatic renal cell carcinoma. The CDR3 runs from the conserved cysteine through the conserved F or W. The D gene is left open where the match is weak. Clone size is stated in some rows and not others, as once, few, many or a class when expanded.

TRBJ1-1,-,TRBV5-1,-,CASSSDRPEQTEAFF,TGCGCCAGCAGCTCTGACAGACCCGAACAGACTGAAGCTTTCTTT
TRBJ2-7,-,TRBV11-2,-,CASSFRGTSSYEQYF,TGTGCCAGCAGCTTTAGGGGCACGAGCTCCTACGAGCAGTACTTC
TRBJ2-2,TRBD1,TRBV19,-,CASSLGTGETGELFF,TGTGCCAGTAGTCTCGGGACAGGGGAAACCGGGGAGCTGTTTTTT
TRBJ1-4,-,TRBV6-5,once,CASSQGTEKLFF,TGTGCCAGCAGTCAAGGGACTGAAAAACTGTTTTTT
TRBJ2-7,-,TRBV9,once,CASSVGTGREQYF,TGTGCCAGCAGCGTAGGAACAGGGCGGGAGCAGTACTTC
TRBJ1-1,-,TRBV10-1,hyperexpanded,CASSALTGANTEAFF,TGCGCCAGCAGTGCCTTAACAGGAGCTAACACTGAAGCTTTCTTT
TRBJ2-1,TRBD1,TRBV4-1,-,CASSHRGPGQRYNEQFF,TGCGCCAGCAGCCACAGGGGCCCGGGACAGAGATACAATGAGCAGTTCTTC
TRBJ2-7,-,TRBV27,-,CASCRSLHSEQYF,TGTGCCAGCTGCCGAAGCCTCCACAGCGAGCAGTACTTC
TRBJ1-1,-,TRBV30,-,CAWSEVGSEAFF,TGTGCCTGGAGCGAGGTGGGGTCGGAAGCTTTCTTT
TRBJ2-5,-,TRBV10-3,-,CAISESPEETQYF,TGTGCCATCAGTGAGTCCCCCGAAGAGACCCAGTACTTC
TRBJ2-1,-,TRBV7-6,-,CASSLVGGDAYNEQFF,TGTGCCAGCAGCTTAGTCGGAGGGGACGCCTACAATGAGCAGTTCTTC
TRBJ2-1,TRBD2,TRBV7-9,-,CASRALAGDANAYNEQFF,TGTGCCAGCAGAGCACTAGCGGGAGACGCCAATGCCTACAATGAGCAGTTCTTC
TRBJ1-5,TRBD1,TRBV6-1,once,CASSRQGNNQPQHF,TGTGCCAGCAGCCGACAGGGTAATAATCAGCCCCAGCATTTT
TRBJ2-7,TRBD1,TRBV27,-,CASSRTGAAYYEQYF,TGTGCCAGCAGCAGGACAGGGGCCGCTTATTACGAGCAGTACTTC
TRBJ1-2,-,TRBV4-1,-,CASSQDLGDGYTF,TGCGCCAGCAGCCAAGATCTTGGGGATGGCTACACCTTC